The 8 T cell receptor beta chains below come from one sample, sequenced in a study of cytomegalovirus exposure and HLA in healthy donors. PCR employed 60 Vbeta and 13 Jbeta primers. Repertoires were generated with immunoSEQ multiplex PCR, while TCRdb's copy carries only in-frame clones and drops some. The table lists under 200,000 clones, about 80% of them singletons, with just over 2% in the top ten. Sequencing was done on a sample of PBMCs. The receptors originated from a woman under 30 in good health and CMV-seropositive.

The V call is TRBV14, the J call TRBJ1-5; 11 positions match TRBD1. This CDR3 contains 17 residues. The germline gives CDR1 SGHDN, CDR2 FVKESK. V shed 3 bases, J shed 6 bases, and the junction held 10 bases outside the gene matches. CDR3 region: CASSQITPGQGGQPQHF. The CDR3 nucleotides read TGTGCCAGCAGCCAGATTACTCCGGGACAGGGGGGTCAGCCCCAGCATTTT.

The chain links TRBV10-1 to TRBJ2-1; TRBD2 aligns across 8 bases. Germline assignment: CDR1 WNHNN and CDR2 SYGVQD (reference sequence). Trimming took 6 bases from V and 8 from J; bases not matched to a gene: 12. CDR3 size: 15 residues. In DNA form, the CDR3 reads TGCGCCAGCAGGGAGAGCGGGGGCCCCGGGGATGAGCAGTTCTTC. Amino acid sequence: CASRESGGPGDEQFF.

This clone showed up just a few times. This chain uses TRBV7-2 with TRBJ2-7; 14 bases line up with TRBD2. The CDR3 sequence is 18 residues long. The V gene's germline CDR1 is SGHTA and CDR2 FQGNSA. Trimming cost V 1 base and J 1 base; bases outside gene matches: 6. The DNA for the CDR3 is TGTGCCAGCAGCTTAGAGACTAGCGGGGGGGGATATTCCTACGAGCAGTACTTC. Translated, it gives CASSLETSGGGYSYEQYF.

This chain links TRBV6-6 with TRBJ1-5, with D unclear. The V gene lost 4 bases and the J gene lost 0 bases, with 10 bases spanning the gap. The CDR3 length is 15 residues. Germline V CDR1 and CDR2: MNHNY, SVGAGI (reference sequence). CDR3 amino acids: CASSSAANSNQPQHF. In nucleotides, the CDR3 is TGTGCCAGCAGTTCCGCGGCTAATAGCAATCAGCCCCAGCATTTT.

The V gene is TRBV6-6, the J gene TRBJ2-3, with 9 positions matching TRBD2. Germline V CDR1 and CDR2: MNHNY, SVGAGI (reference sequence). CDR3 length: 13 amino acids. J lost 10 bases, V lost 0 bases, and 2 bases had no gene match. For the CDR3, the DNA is TGTGCCAGCAGTTACTCGTCTAGCGGGGCGCAGTATTTT. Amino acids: CASSYSSSGAQYF.

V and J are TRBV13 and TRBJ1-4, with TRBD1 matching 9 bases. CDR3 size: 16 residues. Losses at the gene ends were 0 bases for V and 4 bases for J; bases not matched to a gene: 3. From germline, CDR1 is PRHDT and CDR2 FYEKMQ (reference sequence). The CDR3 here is CASSLGRGQGNEKLFF. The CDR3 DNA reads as TGTGCCAGCAGCTTAGGCCGGGGACAGGGTAATGAAAAACTGTTTTTT.

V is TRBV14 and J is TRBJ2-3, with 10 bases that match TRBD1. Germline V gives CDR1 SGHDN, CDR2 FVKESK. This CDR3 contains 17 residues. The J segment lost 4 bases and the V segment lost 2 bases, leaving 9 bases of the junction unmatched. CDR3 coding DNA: TGTGCCAGCAGCCAAACCTGGACAGGGGGGAGGGCAGATACGCAGTATTTT. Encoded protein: CASSQTWTGGRADTQYF.

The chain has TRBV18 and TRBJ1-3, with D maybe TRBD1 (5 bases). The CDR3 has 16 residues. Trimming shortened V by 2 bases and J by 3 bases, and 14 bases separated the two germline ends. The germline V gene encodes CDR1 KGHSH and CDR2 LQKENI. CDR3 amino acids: CASSPRDPGGGNTIYF. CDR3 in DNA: TGTGCCAGCTCACCAAGAGACCCCGGGGGTGGAAACACCATATATTTT.